The rows below give T cell receptor beta chains drawn from one sample of a study of shared clonotypes between healthy human individuals. Profiled with immunoSEQ multiplex PCR; TCRdb holds only in-frame clones, not every one. Among millions of clones listed, about 95% were seen once. Sample: naive CD8+ T cells sorted from blood. The origin of the receptors is a young man in good health. Both conserved end residues are part of each CDR3. The D gene is left open where the match is weak. Where a row states a size, it is once, few, many or the class of an expanded clone; other rows omit it.

j_call: TRBJ1-4
v_call: TRBV4-1
d_call: -
cdr3_length: 16
clone_size: -
cdr3_nt: TGCGCCAGCAGCCAGGCGATACAGTCGGAGGAGGAAAAACTGTTTTTT
cdr3_aa: CASSQAIQSEEEKLFF

j_call: TRBJ1-2
v_call: TRBV30
d_call: -
cdr3_length: 13
clone_size: -
cdr3_nt: TGTGCCTGGAGTGTAACCCAGTACTATGGCTACACCTTC
cdr3_aa: CAWSVTQYYGYTF

j_call: TRBJ1-2
v_call: TRBV18
d_call: -
cdr3_length: 15
clone_size: -
cdr3_nt: TGTGCCAGCTCACCACCTGGGCCACTCAGTTATGGCTACACCTTC
cdr3_aa: CASSPPGPLSYGYTF

j_call: TRBJ1-1
v_call: TRBV2
d_call: -
cdr3_length: 15
clone_size: once
cdr3_nt: TGTGCCAGCAGCGCCTGGGTAGGGCTCGACACTGAAGCTTTCTTT
cdr3_aa: CASSAWVGLDTEAFF

j_call: TRBJ2-3
v_call: TRBV9
d_call: -
cdr3_length: 17
clone_size: -
cdr3_nt: TGTGCCAGCAGCGCTGGGAGGGGGCGTTTTATGGCAGATACGCAGTATTTT
cdr3_aa: CASSAGRGRFMADTQYF

j_call: TRBJ2-1
v_call: TRBV4-1
d_call: -
cdr3_length: 17
clone_size: -
cdr3_nt: TGCGCCAGCAGCCAAGATCCAAGCTGGCGGGGCGACAATGAGCAGTTCTTC
cdr3_aa: CASSQDPSWRGDNEQFF

j_call: TRBJ2-3
v_call: TRBV9
d_call: TRBD2
cdr3_length: 16
clone_size: -
cdr3_nt: TGTGCCAGCAGCGTAGTCGGGACTAGCCTACCAGATACGCAGTATTTT
cdr3_aa: CASSVVGTSLPDTQYF

j_call: TRBJ2-3
v_call: TRBV13
d_call: TRBD1
cdr3_length: 16
clone_size: once
cdr3_nt: TGTGCCAGCAGCTTACTAGGACAGGGGGCCACAGATACGCAGTATTTT
cdr3_aa: CASSLLGQGATDTQYF

j_call: TRBJ2-1
v_call: TRBV7-2
d_call: -
cdr3_length: 16
clone_size: -
cdr3_nt: TGTGCCAGCAGCTTAGAGGTCGGGAGAGGGTCTGAAGAGCAGTTCTTC
cdr3_aa: CASSLEVGRGSEEQFF

j_call: TRBJ1-1
v_call: TRBV30
d_call: -
cdr3_length: 13
clone_size: few
cdr3_nt: TGTGCCTGGAGCCGGGGGATGAACACTGAAGCTTTCTTT
cdr3_aa: CAWSRGMNTEAFF

j_call: TRBJ2-3
v_call: TRBV11-2
d_call: -
cdr3_length: 13
clone_size: -
cdr3_nt: TGTGCCAGCAGCTTAGATTTTACAGATACGCAGTATTTT
cdr3_aa: CASSLDFTDTQYF

j_call: TRBJ2-5
v_call: TRBV18
d_call: TRBD1
cdr3_length: 14
clone_size: -
cdr3_nt: TGTGCCAGCTCACCTGGGACAGACCAAGAGACCCAGTACTTC
cdr3_aa: CASSPGTDQETQYF

j_call: TRBJ2-5
v_call: TRBV27
d_call: TRBD2
cdr3_length: 14
clone_size: -
cdr3_nt: TGTGCCAGCAGTGAACTAGCGCTACAAGAGACCCAGTACTTC
cdr3_aa: CASSELALQETQYF

j_call: TRBJ2-3
v_call: TRBV19
d_call: TRBD1
cdr3_length: 16
clone_size: -
cdr3_nt: TGTGCCAGTAGTCCCTGGACAGGGTTGATCCCAGATACGCAGTATTTT
cdr3_aa: CASSPWTGLIPDTQYF

j_call: TRBJ2-1
v_call: TRBV27
d_call: TRBD2
cdr3_length: 16
clone_size: -
cdr3_nt: TGTGCCAGCAGAACTCTAGCGGGGGGCCCCTACAATGAGCAGTTCTTC
cdr3_aa: CASRTLAGGPYNEQFF

j_call: TRBJ2-3
v_call: TRBV4-1
d_call: -
cdr3_length: 14
clone_size: once
cdr3_nt: TGCGCCAGCAGCTCGCGGAGTGAGGGTAATACGCAGTATTTT
cdr3_aa: CASSSRSEGNTQYF

j_call: TRBJ2-7
v_call: TRBV19
d_call: -
cdr3_length: 13
clone_size: -
cdr3_nt: TGTGCCAGTAGTATGGGACACCTTTACGAGCAGTACTTC
cdr3_aa: CASSMGHLYEQYF

j_call: TRBJ2-7
v_call: TRBV30
d_call: TRBD2
cdr3_length: 15
clone_size: -
cdr3_nt: TGTGCCTGGAGTGATGTAGCGGGAGTCGGGAACGAGCAGTACTTC
cdr3_aa: CAWSDVAGVGNEQYF

j_call: TRBJ1-4
v_call: TRBV5-1
d_call: -
cdr3_length: 15
clone_size: -
cdr3_nt: TGCGCCAGCAGTTATAGGGGACGTTATAATGAAAAACTGTTTTTT
cdr3_aa: CASSYRGRYNEKLFF

j_call: TRBJ2-5
v_call: TRBV27
d_call: -
cdr3_length: 17
clone_size: once
cdr3_nt: TGTGCCAGCAGCGATCGGGACCTTGTAGGGGGGCGAGAGACCCAGTACTTC
cdr3_aa: CASSDRDLVGGRETQYF

j_call: TRBJ2-5
v_call: TRBV29-1
d_call: -
cdr3_length: 13
clone_size: -
cdr3_nt: TGCAGCGTTGGAATTACTAGTCAAGAGACCCAGTACTTC
cdr3_aa: CSVGITSQETQYF

j_call: TRBJ2-7
v_call: TRBV4-1
d_call: -
cdr3_length: 11
clone_size: -
cdr3_nt: TGCGCCAGCAGCCAGGATCGCGAGCAGTACTTC
cdr3_aa: CASSQDREQYF

j_call: TRBJ2-7
v_call: TRBV27
d_call: -
cdr3_length: 16
clone_size: -
cdr3_nt: TGTGCCAGCAGTTCTATCTCCGGACTGCTTCGTTACGAGCAGTACTTC
cdr3_aa: CASSSISGLLRYEQYF

j_call: TRBJ2-7
v_call: TRBV7-7
d_call: TRBD2
cdr3_length: 16
clone_size: once
cdr3_nt: TGTGCTAGCAGCGAACCTACTAGCGGGAGTTCCCACGAGCAGTACTTC
cdr3_aa: CASSEPTSGSSHEQYF

j_call: TRBJ2-7
v_call: TRBV27
d_call: -
cdr3_length: 13
clone_size: -
cdr3_nt: TGTGCCAGCAGTCCCGGACCGATTTACGAGCAGTACTTC
cdr3_aa: CASSPGPIYEQYF

j_call: TRBJ2-3
v_call: TRBV27
d_call: TRBD2
cdr3_length: 13
clone_size: -
cdr3_nt: TGTGCCAGCAGGACTAGCGGCACAGATACGCAGTATTTT
cdr3_aa: CASRTSGTDTQYF

j_call: TRBJ2-7
v_call: TRBV13
d_call: TRBD2
cdr3_length: 14
clone_size: -
cdr3_nt: TGTGCCAGCAGCTCCGGCGGGGGTTCCTACGAGCAGTACTTC
cdr3_aa: CASSSGGGSYEQYF

j_call: TRBJ2-1
v_call: TRBV7-8
d_call: -
cdr3_length: 11
clone_size: once
cdr3_nt: TGTGCCAGCAGCTGGGTCGATGAGCAGTTCTTC
cdr3_aa: CASSWVDEQFF

j_call: TRBJ1-3
v_call: TRBV11-2
d_call: -
cdr3_length: 17
clone_size: -
cdr3_nt: TGTGCCAGCAACCAAAGAGCCCGGGGGGGAAATGGAAACACCATATATTTT
cdr3_aa: CASNQRARGGNGNTIYF

j_call: TRBJ2-1
v_call: TRBV21-1
d_call: -
cdr3_length: 12
clone_size: -
cdr3_nt: TGTGCCCCGGCGGCGACTGACAATGAGCAGTTCTTC
cdr3_aa: CAPAATDNEQFF

j_call: TRBJ2-3
v_call: TRBV4-3
d_call: TRBD1
cdr3_length: 16
clone_size: -
cdr3_nt: TGCGCCAGCAGCCAAGATACAGGGGTGGGGACAGATACGCAGTATTTT
cdr3_aa: CASSQDTGVGTDTQYF

j_call: TRBJ2-3
v_call: TRBV7-2
d_call: -
cdr3_length: 16
clone_size: -
cdr3_nt: TGTGCCAGCAGCTTAGCCCGGGACAACCACACAGATACGCAGTATTTT
cdr3_aa: CASSLARDNHTDTQYF